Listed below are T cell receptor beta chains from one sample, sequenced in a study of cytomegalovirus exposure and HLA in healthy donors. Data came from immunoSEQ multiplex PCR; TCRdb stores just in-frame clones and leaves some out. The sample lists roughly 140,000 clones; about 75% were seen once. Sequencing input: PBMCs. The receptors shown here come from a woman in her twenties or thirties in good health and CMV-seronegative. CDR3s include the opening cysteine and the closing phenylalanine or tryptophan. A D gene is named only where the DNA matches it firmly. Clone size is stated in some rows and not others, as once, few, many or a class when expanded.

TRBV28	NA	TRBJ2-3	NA	CASSYRDTDTQYF	TGTGCCAGCAGTTACAGAGACACAGATACGCAGTATTTT
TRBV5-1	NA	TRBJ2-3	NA	CASSLVSSTDTQYF	TGCGCCAGCAGCTTGGTCTCCAGCACAGATACGCAGTATTTT
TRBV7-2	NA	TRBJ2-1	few	CASSSLAEYNEQFF	TGTGCCAGCAGCTCACTAGCAGAATACAATGAGCAGTTCTTC
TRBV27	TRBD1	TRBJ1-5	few	CASSLEADRGYQPQHF	TGTGCCAGCAGTTTAGAGGCCGACAGGGGATATCAGCCCCAGCATTTT
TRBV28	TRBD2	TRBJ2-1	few	CASSPLAGVYNEQFF	TGTGCCAGCAGTCCCCTAGCGGGAGTATACAATGAGCAGTTCTTC
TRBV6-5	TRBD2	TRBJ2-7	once	CASRRGLAGSYEQYF	TGTGCCAGCAGGCGAGGACTAGCTGGTTCCTACGAGCAGTACTTC
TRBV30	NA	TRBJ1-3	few	CAWSVSGGNTIYF	TGTGCCTGGAGTGTATCAGGGGGAAACACCATATATTTT
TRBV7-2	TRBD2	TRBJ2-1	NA	CASSLGGLAGGGYNEQFF	TGTGCCAGCAGCTTAGGGGGACTAGCGGGAGGTGGGTACAATGAGCAGTTCTTC
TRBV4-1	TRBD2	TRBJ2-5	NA	CASSPYHSGATETQYF	TGCGCCAGCAGCCCCTACCATAGCGGGGCCACGGAGACCCAGTACTTC
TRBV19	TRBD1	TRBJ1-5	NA	CASSIGQQGAGQPQHF	TGTGCCAGTAGTATTGGTCAACAGGGGGCAGGTCAGCCCCAGCATTTT
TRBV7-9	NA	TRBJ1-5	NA	CASSPGGYQPQHF	TGTGCCAGCAGCCCGGGGGGGTATCAGCCCCAGCATTTT
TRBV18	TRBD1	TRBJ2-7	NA	CASSPPGQPSYEQYF	TGTGCCAGCTCACCTCCGGGACAGCCAAGCTACGAGCAGTACTTC
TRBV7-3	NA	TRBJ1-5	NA	CASSSDRGQPQHF	TGTGCCAGCAGCTCGGACCGAGGGCAGCCCCAGCATTTT
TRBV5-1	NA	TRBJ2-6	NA	CASSTGSGANVLTF	TGCGCCAGCAGTACGGGCTCTGGGGCCAACGTCCTGACTTTC
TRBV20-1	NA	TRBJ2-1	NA	CSATGYNEQFF	TGCAGTGCAACAGGGTACAATGAGCAGTTCTTC
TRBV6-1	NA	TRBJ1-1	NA	CASSADTEAFF	TGTGCCAGCAGTGCGGACACTGAAGCTTTCTTT
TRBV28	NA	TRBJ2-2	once	CASSSLLDTYTGELFF	TGTGCCAGCAGTTCCCTCCTGGACACCTACACCGGGGAGCTGTTTTTT
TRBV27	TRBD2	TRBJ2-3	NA	CASSLHRGSGGADTQYF	TGTGCCAGCAGTCTCCACAGGGGCAGCGGGGGGGCGGATACGCAGTATTTT
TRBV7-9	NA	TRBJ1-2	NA	CASSLVGSYGYTF	TGTGCCAGCAGCTTAGTGGGGAGCTATGGCTACACCTTC
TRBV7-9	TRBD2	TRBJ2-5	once	CAVSSGEYQETQYF	TGTGCCGTATCTAGCGGGGAGTACCAAGAGACCCAGTACTTC
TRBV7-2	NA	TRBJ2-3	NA	CAGSLALGSTDTQYF	TGTGCCGGCAGCTTAGCGCTCGGGAGCACAGATACGCAGTATTTT
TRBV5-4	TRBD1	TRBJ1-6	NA	CASSWGQANSPLHF	TGTGCCAGCAGCTGGGGACAGGCCAATTCACCCCTCCACTTT
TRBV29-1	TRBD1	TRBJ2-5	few	CSVSTGGPGATQYF	TGCAGCGTTAGTACAGGGGGCCCCGGGGCGACCCAGTACTTC
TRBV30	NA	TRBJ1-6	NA	CAWSRGPRNSPLHF	TGTGCCTGGAGTAGGGGCCCTCGGAATTCACCCCTCCACTTT
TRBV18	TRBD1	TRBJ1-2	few	CASSPSGQPGYTF	TGTGCCAGCTCACCCTCGGGACAGCCTGGCTACACCTTC
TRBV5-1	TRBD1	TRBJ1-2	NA	CASSGNRGNYGYTF	TGCGCCAGCAGCGGAAACAGGGGGAACTATGGCTACACCTTC
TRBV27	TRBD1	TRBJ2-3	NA	CASSLAVGQRSGTQYF	TGTGCCAGCAGTTTAGCTGTGGGACAGCGCTCGGGTACGCAGTATTTT
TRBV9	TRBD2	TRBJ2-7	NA	CATTRGTSGMGTYEQYF	TGTGCCACGACACGAGGGACTAGCGGGATGGGTACCTACGAGCAGTACTTC
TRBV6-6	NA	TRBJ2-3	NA	CATWGGRTDTQYF	TGTGCCACCTGGGGGGGCCGCACAGATACGCAGTATTTT
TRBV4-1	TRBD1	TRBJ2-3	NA	CASSQPDREQDTQYF	TGCGCCAGCAGCCAACCGGACAGGGAACAAGATACGCAGTATTTT
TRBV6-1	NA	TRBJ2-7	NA	CASSEERASYEQYF	TGTGCCAGCAGTGAAGAGAGGGCCTCCTACGAGCAGTACTTC
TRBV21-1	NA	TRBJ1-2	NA	CASSSGQDNYYGYTF	TGTGCCAGCTCGTCGGGACAGGACAATTACTATGGCTACACCTTC
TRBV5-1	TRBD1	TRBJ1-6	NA	CASSTGGTSPLHF	TGCGCCAGCTCTACAGGGGGCACTTCACCCCTCCACTTT
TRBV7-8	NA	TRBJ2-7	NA	CASSPALSSYEQYF	TGTGCCAGCAGCCCGGCACTAAGCTCCTACGAGCAGTACTTC
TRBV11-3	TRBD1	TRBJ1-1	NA	CASSFSGGTEAFF	TGTGCCAGCAGCTTCTCAGGGGGCACTGAAGCTTTCTTT
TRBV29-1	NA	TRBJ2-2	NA	CSVDAGTNTGELFF	TGCAGCGTTGATGCCGGGACGAACACCGGGGAGCTGTTTTTT
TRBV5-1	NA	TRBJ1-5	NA	CASSLSSGDWGYSNQPQHF	TGCGCCAGCAGCTTGTCTAGCGGAGATTGGGGGTATAGCAATCAGCCCCAGCATTTT
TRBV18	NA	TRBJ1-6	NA	CASFTSDDNSPLHF	TGTGCCAGTTTCACTAGCGATGACAATTCACCCCTCCACTTT
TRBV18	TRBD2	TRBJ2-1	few	CASSPQREVNEQFF	TGTGCCAGCTCACCACAGCGGGAGGTGAATGAGCAGTTCTTC
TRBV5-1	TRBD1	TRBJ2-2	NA	CASSLKTTGHTGELFF	TGCGCCAGCAGCTTGAAAACGACAGGGCACACCGGGGAGCTGTTTTTT
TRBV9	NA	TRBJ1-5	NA	CASSVVQPQDNQPQHF	TGTGCCAGCAGCGTAGTACAGCCCCAGGACAATCAGCCCCAGCATTTT
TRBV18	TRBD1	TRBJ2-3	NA	CASSPQGASTDTQYF	TGTGCCAGCTCACCACAGGGGGCGAGCACAGATACGCAGTATTTT
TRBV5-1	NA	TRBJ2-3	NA	CASSLTAAGTDTQYF	TGCGCCAGCAGTCTGACGGCGGCGGGCACAGATACGCAGTATTTT
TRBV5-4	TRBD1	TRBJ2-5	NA	CASSPGTGRQETQYF	TGTGCCAGCAGCCCCGGGACAGGACGACAAGAGACCCAGTACTTC
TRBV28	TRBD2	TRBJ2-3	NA	CASRGGGARTDTQYF	TGTGCCAGCAGGGGCGGGGGGGCTCGCACAGATACGCAGTATTTT
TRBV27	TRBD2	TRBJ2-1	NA	CASSFLPSGGFGYKFF	TGTGCCAGCAGTTTCCTACCTAGCGGGGGGTTTGGATACAAGTTCTTC
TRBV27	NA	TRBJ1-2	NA	CASRAMGLGYGYTF	TGTGCCAGCAGGGCCATGGGGCTAGGCTATGGCTACACCTTC
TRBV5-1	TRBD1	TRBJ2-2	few	CASSGRGQSTGELFF	TGCGCCAGCAGCGGACGGGGACAGTCCACCGGGGAGCTGTTTTTT
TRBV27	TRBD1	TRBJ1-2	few	CASSDRRDRGYGYTF	TGTGCCAGCAGCGATCGCCGGGACAGGGGCTATGGCTACACCTTC
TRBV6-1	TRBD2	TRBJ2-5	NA	CASSERGGFGTQYF	TGTGCCAGCAGTGAACGGGGGGGGTTTGGGACCCAGTACTTC
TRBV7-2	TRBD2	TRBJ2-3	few	CASSLSGGFADTQYF	TGTGCCAGCAGCCTTAGCGGGGGGTTCGCAGATACGCAGTATTTT